These 31 T cell receptor beta chains were all obtained from the same sample, sequenced in a study of cytomegalovirus exposure and HLA in healthy donors. Method: immunoSEQ multiplex PCR; TCRdb's copy keeps in-frame clones and lacks some. The sample records hundreds of thousands of clones, about nine tenths being singletons. Sequencing was done on a sample of PBMCs. The receptors originated from a young woman in good health and CMV-seronegative.

This sequence joins TRBV20-1 and TRBJ2-1; tentative D call: TRBD2 (5 bases). Per the germline V gene, CDR1 is DFQATT and CDR2 is SNEGSKA (reference sequence). With 6 bases removed from V and 12 bases from J, the gap between germline ends came to 12 bases. This CDR3 contains 10 residues. The CDR3 DNA reads TGCAGTGCCCCCTGGGCGGGGCAGTTCTTC. Its translation: CSAPWAGQFF.

The CDR3 loop reads CASSLPGAQETQYF. In nucleotides, the CDR3 is TGTGCCAGCAGCTTGCCAGGGGCCCAAGAGACCCAGTACTTC. This chain connects TRBV5-6 to TRBJ2-5; weak D call: TRBD1 (6 bases). The CDR3 length is 14 residues. V shed 1 base and J shed 1 base, with 8 bases lying between them. From germline, CDR1 is SGHDT and CDR2 YYEEEE.

This chain joins TRBV19 and TRBJ1-5; TRBD1 agrees at 7 bases. The CDR3 covers 16 residues. Germline lookup yields CDR1 LNHDA and CDR2 SQIVND (reference sequence). V gave up 5 bases and J gave up 2 bases; unmatched junction bases: 9. CDR3 in amino acids: CASSSGRQGGNQPQHF. CDR3 DNA sequence: TGTGCCAGTAGTTCAGGGAGACAGGGTGGCAATCAGCCCCAGCATTTT.

This clone was seen just once. The chain is built from TRBV1 and TRBJ2-5; the D segment call TRBD2 is taken from the table without a DNA check. TRBV1 is flagged as a pseudogene. There are 16 residues in the CDR3. The CDR3 spells CTTIKLLSGRVETQYF. The CDR3, as DNA: TGCACCACGATTAAACTCCTAAGCGGGAGAGTAGAGACCCAGTACTTC.

The genes are TRBV2 and TRBJ2-5, with a tentative D call TRBD1 (6 bases). The CDR3 contains 14 residues. Germline CDR1 SNHLY, CDR2 FYNNEI. The ends were cut back, 6 bases at V and 3 bases at J, with 14 bases in the middle. CDR3 sequence: CASSATGTEETQYF. The CDR3 DNA follows: TGTGCCAGCAGCGCTACAGGGACGGAAGAGACCCAGTACTTC.

The rearrangement uses TRBV23-1 and TRBJ1-1; D is ambiguous. TRBV23-1 is marked as an open reading frame, function uncertain. There are 13 residues in the CDR3. The V end was cut by 3 bases, the J end by 4 bases, with 9 bases between. CDR3 amino acids: CASSHISGTEAFF. The CDR3 DNA follows: TGCGCCAGCAGTCACATCAGTGGCACTGAAGCTTTCTTT.

This clone was picked up many times. V and J are TRBV15 and TRBJ2-7, with 7 bases aligning to TRBD1. Germline values: CDR1 LNHNV, CDR2 YYDKDF (reference sequence). Trimming took 3 bases from V and 7 from J; bases not matched to a gene: 18. This CDR3 region has 17 residues. The CDR3 bases are TGTGCCACCAGCAGGGTGACAGGGCCGGTTTTCTTGAAGGAGCAGTACTTC. Protein sequence: CATSRVTGPVFLKEQYF.

This clone was recorded once. The chain joins TRBV6-1 to TRBJ1-2; D might be TRBD1 (6 bases). The V gene's germline CDR1 is MNHNS and CDR2 SASEGT. The CDR3 sequence is 14 residues long. V was pared by 2 bases and J by 7 bases, with 14 bases between. CDR3 DNA sequence: TGTGCCAGCAGTGAAAGGGGGACCTCCCTTGGCTACACCTTC. This translates into CASSERGTSLGYTF.

The V gene is TRBV2, the J gene TRBJ2-2, with D tentatively TRBD1 (5 bases). The V end lost 2 bases, the J end lost 7 bases, and 11 bases lay between the germline ends. This CDR3 comprises 14 residues. Per the germline V gene, CDR1 is SNHLY and CDR2 is FYNNEI. The chain's CDR3 is CASSERGRVGELFF. The DNA of the CDR3 is TGTGCCAGCAGTGAAAGGGGCCGGGTCGGGGAGCTGTTTTTT.

The chain is built from TRBV5-6 and TRBJ1-4; a weak D match, TRBD1 (5 bases). CDR1 and CDR2 (germline): SGHDT, YYEEEE. This CDR3 is 14 amino acids long. V dropped 4 bases and J dropped 7 bases, with 14 bases sitting between them. Written as DNA, the CDR3 is TGTGCCAGCAGCACAGGCACAGCGTTTGAAAAACTGTTTTTT. Residues: CASSTGTAFEKLFF.

The chain couples TRBV25-1 to TRBJ2-7; the match to TRBD1 covers 9 bases. V shed 5 bases, J shed 6 bases, and the junction held 8 bases outside the gene matches. CDR1 is MGHDK and CDR2 is SYGVNS in the germline V gene. This CDR3 contains 14 residues. DNA for the CDR3: TGTGCCAGCAGTCCGCCACAGGGGGCCCGCGAGCAGTACTTC. This sequence encodes CASSPPQGAREQYF.

The chain couples TRBV7-8 to TRBJ2-1; 10 bases agree with TRBD2. V was clipped by 0 bases and J by 8 bases; unmatched bases: 7. This CDR3 has 16 amino acids. From germline, CDR1 is SGHVS and CDR2 FQNEAQ. Here the CDR3 reads CASSLAGLAGADEQFF. Written as DNA, the CDR3 is TGTGCCAGCAGCTTAGCGGGCCTAGCGGGAGCGGATGAGCAGTTCTTC.

The CDR3 region has the DNA TGTGCCAGCAGCTTAGCCAGTGTCTCTGGAAACACCATATATTTT. This encodes CASSLASVSGNTIYF. The chain couples TRBV11-2 to TRBJ1-3; D gene ambiguous. V was pared by 1 base and J by 0 bases, with 7 bases between. This CDR3 spans 15 amino acids. The germline gives CDR1 SGHAT, CDR2 FQNNGV.

This chain joins TRBV18 and TRBJ1-2; the D gene is possibly TRBD1 (5 bases). The CDR3 runs to 13 residues. V shed 6 bases and J shed 3 bases, with 11 bases lying between them. CDR1 and CDR2 (germline): KGHSH, LQKENI. Written as DNA, the CDR3 is TGTGCCAGCTCGATACAGGATGACTATGGCTACACCTTC. Its protein is CASSIQDDYGYTF.

V and J are TRBV19 and TRBJ2-1, with 7 bases lining up with TRBD2. CDR1 and CDR2 from the germline V gene are LNHDA and SQIVND (reference sequence). V gave up 1 base and J gave up 7 bases; unmatched junction bases: 4. The CDR3 covers 14 residues. The CDR3 here is CASSIAGGRNEQFF. Here the CDR3 DNA reads TGTGCCAGTAGTATAGCGGGAGGCCGAAATGAGCAGTTCTTC.

The rearrangement joins TRBV7-9 to TRBJ2-7; no clear D. Germline-derived CDR1 and CDR2 are SEHNR and FQNEAQ (reference sequence). The length of the CDR3 is 12 residues. Trimming removed 5 bases at V and 1 base at J, with 6 bases between. CDR3 sequence (DNA): TGTGCCAGCAGCCCCGGGTCCTACGAGCAGTACTTC. Translation: CASSPGSYEQYF.

This clone was detected once. This sequence joins TRBV4-1 and TRBJ2-5; unclear D gene. Germline V gene lookup returns CDR1 MGHRA and CDR2 YSYEKL. The CDR3 loop spans 13 amino acids. Trimming shortened V by 5 bases and J by 2 bases, and 9 bases separated the two germline ends. The CDR3 reads CASSWSPQETQYF. CDR3 coding DNA: TGCGCCAGCAGCTGGAGCCCGCAAGAGACCCAGTACTTC.

The chain carries TRBV27 and TRBJ1-2; TRBD1 aligns across 7 bases. This CDR3 spans 17 amino acids. V lost 4 bases to trimming and J lost 2 bases; unmatched junction nucleotides: 13. Germline loops: CDR1 MNHEY, CDR2 SMNVEV (reference sequence). The DNA of the CDR3 is TGTGCCAGCAGTTCCCAACGGACAGGCGGACCCAACTATGGCTACACCTTC. Protein product: CASSSQRTGGPNYGYTF.

The chain is built from TRBV5-6 and TRBJ1-5, with D tentatively TRBD1 (5 bases). The CDR3 covers 15 residues. CDR1 and CDR2 (germline): SGHDT, YYEEEE. V lost 2 bases to trimming and J lost 6 bases, with 15 bases between them. CDR3 protein: CASSFDGQGVQPQHF. The CDR3 nucleotides are TGTGCCAGCAGCTTTGACGGGCAGGGCGTTCAGCCCCAGCATTTT.

The V and J genes are TRBV27 and TRBJ2-1, with 13 bases fitting TRBD2. Germline V CDR1 and CDR2: MNHEY, SMNVEV (reference sequence). After removal of 3 bases from V and 9 bases from J, the junction contained 11 bases not matched to a gene. This CDR3 region has 17 residues. The CDR3 region has the DNA TGTGCCAGCAGTTTGCCCCAACTAGCGGGAGGGCCCGGTGAGCAGTTCTTC. Amino acid sequence: CASSLPQLAGGPGEQFF.

The chain uses TRBV7-8 and TRBJ1-5; the D is unclear. The CDR3 spans 14 residues. Looked up from germline, CDR1 is SGHVS and CDR2 is FQNEAQ. Trimming pared 4 bases from V and 7 bases from J, leaving 14 bases between. DNA of the CDR3: TGTGCCAGCAGCTCTCGGGGAGAGCTACAGCCCCAGCATTTT. It is translated as CASSSRGELQPQHF.

The V gene is TRBV27, the J gene TRBJ1-5, with D perhaps TRBD1 (5 bases). The CDR3 covers 14 residues. Germline CDR1 is MNHEY and CDR2 is SMNVEV (reference sequence). The V and J ends lost 6 bases and 1 base respectively, with 10 bases between them. CDR3 sequence (DNA): TGTGCCAGCAGCTCAGGGTGGAGCAATCAGCCCCAGCATTTT. It encodes CASSSGWSNQPQHF.

This chain uses TRBV5-1 with TRBJ2-5; D might be TRBD2 (6 bases). Trimming cost V 0 bases and J 1 base, with 13 bases left between them. The CDR3 is 16 residues long. Germline-derived CDR1 and CDR2 are SGHRS and YFSETQ. The CDR3 protein is CASSLGPSGPQETQYF. The CDR3 nucleotides are TGCGCCAGCAGCTTGGGGCCCAGCGGGCCCCAAGAGACCCAGTACTTC.

The gene calls are TRBV28 and TRBJ1-5; tentatively, D is TRBD1 (5 bases). CDR1 is MDHEN and CDR2 is SYDVKM in the germline V gene. With 6 bases removed from V and 4 bases from J, the gap between germline ends came to 16 bases. The CDR3 has 15 amino acids. The CDR3, as DNA: TGTGCCAGCAGGGTCCAGGGAGCGGGAAATCAGCCCCAGCATTTT. Amino acid sequence: CASRVQGAGNQPQHF.

As regards this clone: Germline and junction disagree at one end, which may indicate a read error. The chain uses TRBV2 and TRBJ2-6; D is uncertain. CDR1 is SNHLY and CDR2 is FYNNEI in the germline V gene. The CDR3 extends over 18 amino acids. In nucleotides, the CDR3 is TGTGCCAGCAGAGAAGGATCGACTTATTTCTCTGGGGCCAACGTCCTGACTTTC. This translates into CASREGSTYFSGANVLTF.

This clone has more than one count but fewer than ten. The chain joins TRBV28 to TRBJ1-2; 9 positions match TRBD1. The CDR3 is made up of 14 amino acids. With V trimmed by 3 bases and J by 3 bases, 2 bases remained unmatched. Germline-derived CDR1 and CDR2 are MDHEN and SYDVKM. CDR3 in DNA: TGTGCCAGCAGTTTCCGACAGGGGGACTATGGCTACACCTTC. It is translated as CASSFRQGDYGYTF.

The CDR3 loop is CASSAGQGYEAFF. In nucleotides, the CDR3 is TGTGCCAGCAGTGCGGGACAGGGCTATGAAGCTTTCTTT. This rearrangement joins TRBV6-1 to TRBJ1-1; 9 bases line up with TRBD1. With V trimmed by 4 bases and J by 7 bases, 4 bases remained unmatched. Germline-derived CDR1 and CDR2 are MNHNS and SASEGT. The CDR3 totals 13 residues.

This chain joins TRBV28 and TRBJ2-7, with D maybe TRBD1 (6 bases). Germline V gene lookup returns CDR1 MDHEN and CDR2 SYDVKM. V was trimmed by 0 bases and J by 6 bases, leaving 15 bases between them. The CDR3 runs 15 residues. The CDR3 DNA follows: TGTGCCAGCAGTTTATGGGACAGCCTTAGGGGCGAGCAGTACTTC. It is translated as CASSLWDSLRGEQYF. The full variable domain, rest sourced from reference TRBV28 and TRBJ2-7, is DVKVTQSSRYLVKRTGEKVFLECVQDMDHENMFWYRQDPGLGLRLIYFSYDVKMKEKGDIPEGYSVSREKKERFSLILESASTNQTSMYLCASSLWDSLRGEQYFGPGTRLTVT.

The chain carries TRBV6-1 and TRBJ1-6, with D possibly matching TRBD1 (6 bases). V dropped 6 bases and J dropped 8 bases, with 11 bases sitting between them. Germline lookup yields CDR1 MNHNS and CDR2 SASEGT. The CDR3 has 13 residues. CDR3 residues: CASRGAGDSPLHF. The DNA of the CDR3 is TGTGCCAGCAGGGGGGCCGGTGATTCACCCCTCCACTTT.

The chain combines TRBV28 with TRBJ2-7; D gene unclear. The germline V and J ends were trimmed by 5 bases and 6 bases, with 8 bases remaining between them. The CDR3 loop spans 11 amino acids. The germline gives CDR1 MDHEN, CDR2 SYDVKM. CDR3 bases: TGTGCCAGCAGTCCCCAATTCGAGCAGTACTTC. Protein: CASSPQFEQYF.

The rearrangement joins TRBV6-1 to TRBJ1-5; 7 bases are shared with TRBD1. The CDR3 loop spans 12 amino acids. In germline, CDR1 is MNHNS, CDR2 SASEGT. The J segment lost 11 bases and the V segment lost 4 bases, leaving 5 bases of the junction unmatched. This CDR3 is CASSGRQGSQHF. Here the CDR3 DNA reads TGTGCCAGCAGTGGACGACAGGGCTCCCAGCATTTT.